Following are 14 T cell receptor beta chains from one sample sequenced in a study of cytomegalovirus exposure and HLA in healthy donors. Researchers ran the PCR with 60 Vbeta and 13 Jbeta primers. Produced via immunoSEQ multiplex PCR; TCRdb's table is partial and in-frame only. The sample holds roughly 100,000 clones, 75% to 80% seen once. Sample: PBMCs. The receptors were gathered from a man aged 60-69 years in good health and CMV-seropositive.

This clone has a handful of counts. CDR3 in amino acids: CASSFRPGLPGLELFF. The CDR3, as DNA: TGTGCCAGCAGTTTTAGGCCGGGACTCCCGGGCCTGGAACTGTTTTTT. The gene calls are TRBV6-5 and TRBJ1-4; maybe TRBD1 (5 bases). Trimming pared 4 bases from V and 12 bases from J, leaving 24 bases between. Germline lookup yields CDR1 MNHEY and CDR2 SVGAGI. The CDR3 is 16 residues long.

This clone was seen only a few times. The gene calls are TRBV7-2 and TRBJ1-1; D might be TRBD1 (6 bases). The CDR3 covers 14 residues. V was clipped by 4 bases and J by 11 bases, with 20 bases between them. In germline, CDR1 is SGHTA, CDR2 FQGNSA. This CDR3 reads CASSSEGQGFRAFF. The CDR3 coding sequence is TGTGCCAGCAGCTCAGAGGGGCAGGGGTTTAGGGCTTTCTTT.

The chain uses TRBV19 and TRBJ1-5; a possible D gene is TRBD1 (5 bases). This CDR3 has 16 residues. V lost 7 bases to trimming and J lost 5 bases, with 21 bases between them. The germline V gene encodes CDR1 LNHDA and CDR2 SQIVND (reference sequence). The CDR3 protein is CASNLRSGLRDQPQHF. The CDR3 coding sequence is TGTGCCAGTAACCTACGGTCGGGACTTCGCGATCAGCCCCAGCATTTT.

This rearrangement joins TRBV7-9 to TRBJ2-5, with 9 nucleotides matching TRBD1. The length of the CDR3 is 17 residues. The junction had 12 bases not matched to a gene; V was cut back by 6 bases and J by 1 base. Germline V CDR1 and CDR2: SEHNR, FQNEAQ (reference sequence). The CDR3 nucleotides are TGTGCCAGCAGGCGGACAGGGGAGAATATCATCCAAGAGACCCAGTACTTC. It specifies CASRRTGENIIQETQYF.

The DNA for the CDR3 is TGTGCCAGCAGCTTAGGGGGGGGGAAGCATGGCTACACCTTC. Translation: CASSLGGGKHGYTF. The genes are TRBV7-2 and TRBJ1-2, with TRBD1 as a possible D gene (5 bases). The CDR3 is made up of 14 amino acids. V shed 1 base and J shed 6 bases, with 12 bases lying between them. The germline V gene encodes CDR1 SGHTA and CDR2 FQGNSA.

This chain uses TRBV5-1 with TRBJ1-2; D is possibly TRBD1 (5 bases). CDR3 length equals 14 residues. Germline V gene lookup returns CDR1 SGHRS and CDR2 YFSETQ. V lost 4 bases and J 8 bases, leaving 18 bases between the germline ends. As DNA, the CDR3 is TGCGCCAGCAGCCCCGAACCAGGGTCAGGCGGCTACACCTTC. Protein: CASSPEPGSGGYTF. The complete variable domain, with remaining parts taken from reference TRBV5-1 and TRBJ1-2, reads KAGVTQTPRYLIKTRGQQVTLSCSPISGHRSVSWYQQTPGQGLQFLFEYFSETQRNKGNFPGRFSGRQFSNSRSEMNVSTLELGDSALYLCASSPEPGSGGYTFGSGTRLTVV.

The CDR3 loop reads CASSLGTSGSTDTQYF. CDR3 DNA: TGTGCCAGCAGCTTAGGGACTAGCGGTAGCACAGATACGCAGTATTTT. The V call is TRBV11-3, the J call TRBJ2-3, with 10 bases aligning to TRBD2. V lost 1 base and J lost 0; bases outside the gene matches: 1. Germline-derived CDR1 and CDR2 are SGHNT and YENEEA. The CDR3 loop spans 16 amino acids.

The chain couples TRBV7-3 to TRBJ2-3, with D maybe TRBD2 (5 bases). This CDR3 has 16 amino acids. V was cut by 5 bases and J by 4 bases, with 19 bases left in between. Germline V gene lookup returns CDR1 SGHTA and CDR2 FQGTGA. The CDR3 protein is CASSQTPGWRADTQYF. In nucleotides, the CDR3 is TGTGCCAGCAGCCAGACCCCGGGCTGGCGGGCAGATACGCAGTATTTT. The complete variable domain, with remaining parts taken from reference TRBV7-3 and TRBJ2-3, reads GAGVSQTPSNKVTEKGKYVELRCDPISGHTALYWYRQSLGQGPEFLIYFQGTGAADDSGLPNDRFFAVRPEGSVSTLKIQRTERGDSAVYLCASSQTPGWRADTQYFGPGTRLTVL.

V gene TRBV5-6 combines with J gene TRBJ2-5; D is ambiguous. The DNA end is a closer match to TRBJ2-7, so the J assignment may be wrong. This CDR3 is 14 amino acids long. Germline CDR1 SGHDT, CDR2 YYEEEE. CDR3 bases: TGTGCCAGCAGCTTGGCCTGGAGATCCTACGAGCAGTACTTC. Translated, it gives CASSLAWRSYEQYF.

The V call is TRBV19, the J call TRBJ2-7, with a possible D match to TRBD1 (5 bases). The CDR3 sequence is 13 residues long. V was trimmed by 4 bases and J by 3 bases, leaving 10 bases between them. Germline values: CDR1 LNHDA, CDR2 SQIVND (reference sequence). The CDR3 nucleotides are TGTGCCAGTAGTACCAAGGACAACTACGAGCAGTACTTC. Protein sequence: CASSTKDNYEQYF.

The CDR3 protein is CASSPTGTLSYEQYF. The CDR3, as DNA: TGTGCCAGCTCACCTACCGGGACACTCAGCTACGAGCAGTACTTC. The V call is TRBV18, the J call TRBJ2-7; TRBD1 is a possible D gene (6 bases). The CDR3 runs to 15 residues. CDR1 KGHSH and CDR2 LQKENI come from the germline V gene. V lost 3 bases and J lost 3, with 15 bases in between.

This clone was detected once. This chain connects TRBV5-1 to TRBJ1-2; D may be TRBD1 (5 bases). The CDR3 extends over 15 amino acids. CDR1 is SGHRS, CDR2 YFSETQ, per germline. V lost 4 bases, J lost 8 bases, and 21 bases lay in between. CDR3 in amino acids: CASSHQLGGDRGYTF. The CDR3 DNA sequence: TGCGCCAGCAGCCACCAGCTGGGGGGAGATAGGGGCTACACCTTC.

J is TRBJ2-5 and V is TRBV7-2; D may be TRBD2 (5 bases). This CDR3 comprises 17 residues. The germline gives CDR1 SGHTA, CDR2 FQGNSA. V was trimmed by 7 bases and J by 1 base, leaving 22 bases between them. The CDR3 DNA reads as TGTGCCAGCACCCTTCGCCGAGACGGGGTTTTCCAAGAGACCCAGTACTTC. Protein sequence: CASTLRRDGVFQETQYF. The entire variable domain, with the rest obtained from reference TRBV7-2 and TRBJ2-5, is as follows: GAGVSQSPSNKVTEKGKDVELRCDPISGHTALYWYRQSLGQGLEFLIYFQGNSAPDKSGLPSDRFSAERTGGSVSTLTIQRTQQEDSAVYLCASTLRRDGVFQETQYFGPGTRLLVL.

There are a few counts of this clone. The V gene is TRBV5-6, the J gene TRBJ1-2; 7 bases agree with TRBD1. J was trimmed by 4 bases and V by 0 bases; bases with no gene match: 3. Germline V gene data show CDR1 as SGHDT and CDR2 as YYEEEE. The length of the CDR3 is 14 residues. CDR3 DNA: TGTGCCAGCAGCTTGGGGGACAGAGCCTATGGCTACACCTTC. It specifies CASSLGDRAYGYTF.